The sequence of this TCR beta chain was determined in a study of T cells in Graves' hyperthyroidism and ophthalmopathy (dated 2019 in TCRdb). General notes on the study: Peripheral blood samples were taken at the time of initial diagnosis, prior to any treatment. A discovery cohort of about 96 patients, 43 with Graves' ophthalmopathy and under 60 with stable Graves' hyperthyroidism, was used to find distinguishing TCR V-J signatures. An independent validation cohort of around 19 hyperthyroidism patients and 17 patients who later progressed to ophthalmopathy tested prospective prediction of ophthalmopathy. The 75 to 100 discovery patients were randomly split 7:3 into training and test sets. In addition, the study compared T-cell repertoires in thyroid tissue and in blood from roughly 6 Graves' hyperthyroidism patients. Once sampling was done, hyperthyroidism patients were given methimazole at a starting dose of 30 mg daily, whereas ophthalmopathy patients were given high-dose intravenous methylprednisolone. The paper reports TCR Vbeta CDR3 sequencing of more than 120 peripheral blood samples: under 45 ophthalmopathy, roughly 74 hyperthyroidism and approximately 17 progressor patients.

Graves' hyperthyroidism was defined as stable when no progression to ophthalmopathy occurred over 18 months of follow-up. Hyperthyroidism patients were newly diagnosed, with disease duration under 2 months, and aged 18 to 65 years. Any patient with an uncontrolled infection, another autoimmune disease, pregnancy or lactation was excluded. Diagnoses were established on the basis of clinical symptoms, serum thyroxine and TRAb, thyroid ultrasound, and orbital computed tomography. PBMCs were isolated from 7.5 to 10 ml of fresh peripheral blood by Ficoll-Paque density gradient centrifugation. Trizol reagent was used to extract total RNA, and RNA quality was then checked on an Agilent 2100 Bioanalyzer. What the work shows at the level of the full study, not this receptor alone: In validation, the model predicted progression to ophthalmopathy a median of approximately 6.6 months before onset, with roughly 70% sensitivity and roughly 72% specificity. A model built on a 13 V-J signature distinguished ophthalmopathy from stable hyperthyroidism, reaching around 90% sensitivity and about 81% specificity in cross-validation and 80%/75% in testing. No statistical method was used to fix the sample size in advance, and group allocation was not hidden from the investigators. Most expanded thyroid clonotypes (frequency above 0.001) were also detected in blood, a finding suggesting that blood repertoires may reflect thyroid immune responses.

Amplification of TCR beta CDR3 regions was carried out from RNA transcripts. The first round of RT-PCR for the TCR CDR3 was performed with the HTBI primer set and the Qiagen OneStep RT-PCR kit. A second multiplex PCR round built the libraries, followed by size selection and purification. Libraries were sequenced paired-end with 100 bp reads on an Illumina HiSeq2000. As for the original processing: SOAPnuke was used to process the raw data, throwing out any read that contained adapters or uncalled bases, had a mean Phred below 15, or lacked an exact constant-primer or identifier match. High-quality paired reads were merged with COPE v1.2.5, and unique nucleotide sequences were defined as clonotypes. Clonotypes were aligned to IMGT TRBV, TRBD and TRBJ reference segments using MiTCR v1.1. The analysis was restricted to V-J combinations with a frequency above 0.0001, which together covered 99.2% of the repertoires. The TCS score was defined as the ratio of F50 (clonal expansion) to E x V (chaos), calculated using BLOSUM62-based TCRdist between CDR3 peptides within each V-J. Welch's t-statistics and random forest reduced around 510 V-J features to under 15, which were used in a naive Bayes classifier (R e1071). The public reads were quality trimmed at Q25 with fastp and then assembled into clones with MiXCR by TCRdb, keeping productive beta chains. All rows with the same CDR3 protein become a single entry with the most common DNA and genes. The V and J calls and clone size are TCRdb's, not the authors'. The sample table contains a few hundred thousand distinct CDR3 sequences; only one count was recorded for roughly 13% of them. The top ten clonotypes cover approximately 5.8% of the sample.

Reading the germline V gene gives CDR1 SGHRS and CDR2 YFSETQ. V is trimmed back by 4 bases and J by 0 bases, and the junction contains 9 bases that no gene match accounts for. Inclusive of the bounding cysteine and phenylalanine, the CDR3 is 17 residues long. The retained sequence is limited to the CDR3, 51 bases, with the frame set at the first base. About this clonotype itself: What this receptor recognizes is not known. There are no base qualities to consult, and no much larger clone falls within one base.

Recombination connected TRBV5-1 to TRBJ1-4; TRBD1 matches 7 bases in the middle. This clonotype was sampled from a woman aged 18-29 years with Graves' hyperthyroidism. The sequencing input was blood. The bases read TGCGCCAGCAGCGCGGGAGGGACAGCAGCAACTAATGAAAAACTGTTTTTT. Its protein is CASSAGGTAATNEKLFF.